These 29 T cell receptor beta chains share one sample of origin, sequenced in a study of T-cell reconstitution after alpha-beta-depleted transplantation in children. Preparation of the TCRbeta library was carried out with unique molecular identifiers. TCRdb reprocessed the PCR reads with MiXCR, giving one entry per CDR3 protein. The table includes 200,000 to 250,000 distinct CDR3 sequences, roughly 10% detected once. This specimen was PBMCs from the stem cell graft donor, taken from the stem cell graft. The receptor set was obtained from a human donor who donated a stem cell graft to a child with acute lymphoblastic leukemia.

This clonotype was counted ten times or more. This sequence joins TRBV7-6 and TRBJ1-1; the D is unclear. Trimming removed 2 bases from V and 0 bases from J, with 7 bases in between. CDR3 size: 14 residues. CDR1 and CDR2 (germline): SGHVS, FNYEAQ. The CDR3 sequence: CASSLTSMNTEAFF. CDR3 nucleotide sequence: TGTGCCAGCAGCTTAACCTCCATGAACACTGAAGCTTTCTTT.

This clonotype was detected many times. This sequence joins TRBV18 and TRBJ2-3; D possibly matches TRBD1 or TRBD2 (6 bases each). Trimming pared 5 bases from V and 0 bases from J, leaving 21 bases between. The length of the CDR3 is 18 residues. The V gene's germline CDR1 is KGHSH and CDR2 LQKENI. The CDR3 is CASSSTMPGDSSTDTQYF. CDR3 nucleotide sequence: TGTGCCAGCTCATCGACCATGCCAGGGGACTCTAGCACAGATACGCAGTATTTT.

This clonotype was seen a handful of times. The rearrangement links TRBV20-1 to TRBJ2-5; D is perhaps TRBD2 (5 bases). Trimming pared 3 bases from V and 1 base from J, leaving 12 bases between. Germline V gene sequence: CDR1 DFQATT, CDR2 SNEGSKA (reference sequence). This CDR3 spans 14 amino acids. The CDR3 loop is CSASGGPVQETQYF. In DNA form, the CDR3 reads TGCAGTGCTAGTGGCGGGCCCGTCCAAGAGACCCAGTACTTC.

This clonotype was detected a few times. V is TRBV20-1 and J is TRBJ1-4, with a weak D call TRBD1 (6 bases). Germline CDR1 is DFQATT and CDR2 is SNEGSKA (reference sequence). V was trimmed by 1 base and J by 0 bases, leaving 21 bases between them. The CDR3 runs to 19 residues. The CDR3 here is CSARGPAGTPGATNEKLFF. The CDR3 nucleotides are TGCAGTGCTAGAGGACCTGCCGGGACACCAGGGGCAACTAATGAAAAACTGTTTTTT.

This clonotype was seen repeatedly, ten times or more. The chain carries TRBV27 and TRBJ2-1; TRBD1 matches at 8 bases. With 6 bases clipped from V and 4 bases from J, the junction kept 14 bases outside the gene matches. Per the germline V gene, CDR1 is MNHEY and CDR2 is SMNVEV (reference sequence). This CDR3 has 17 residues. Here the CDR3 reads CASSPTAGTGFYNEQFF. As DNA, the CDR3 is TGTGCCAGCAGCCCAACTGCCGGGACAGGCTTTTACAATGAGCAGTTCTTC.

This clonotype was counted only a few times. The CDR3 DNA follows: TGCAGTGCTCTTAGCGGGGGGCGCACAGATACGCAGTATTTT. Protein product: CSALSGGRTDTQYF. The genes are TRBV20-1 and TRBJ2-3; 10 nucleotides line up with TRBD2. V lost 5 bases to trimming and J lost 1 base; unmatched junction nucleotides: 3. Germline assignment: CDR1 DFQATT and CDR2 SNEGSKA (reference sequence). The CDR3 has 14 amino acids.

This clonotype was detected ten times or more. This rearrangement joins TRBV6-5 to TRBJ2-5; D not resolved. CDR1 and CDR2 from the germline V gene are MNHEY and SVGAGI. V lost 1 base and J lost 2, with 8 bases in between. This CDR3 comprises 14 residues. The CDR3 loop is CASSYFETQETQYF. CDR3 sequence (DNA): TGTGCCAGCAGTTACTTTGAGACTCAAGAGACCCAGTACTTC.

This clonotype appeared a few times. This chain joins TRBV20-1 and TRBJ1-6; TRBD1 aligns across 8 bases. The germline CDR1 and CDR2 sequences are DFQATT and SNEGSKA (reference sequence). Germline trimming cut 3 bases from V and 7 bases from J; bases unmatched to any gene: 11. CDR3 length: 16 amino acids. The CDR3 reads CSASQNQGARNSPLHF. DNA for the CDR3: TGCAGTGCTAGCCAGAATCAGGGGGCGCGGAATTCACCCCTCCACTTT.

The V gene is TRBV7-6, the J gene TRBJ2-7; no reliable D call. This CDR3 spans 15 amino acids. V was trimmed by 5 bases and J by 0 bases, leaving 14 bases between them. Germline CDR1 SGHVS, CDR2 FNYEAQ. The CDR3 coding sequence is TGTGCCAGCAGCATGAAGGCGACAAACTCCTACGAGCAGTACTTC. The encoded protein is CASSMKATNSYEQYF.

The chain joins TRBV12-3 or TRBV12-4 to TRBJ1-5; D is uncertain. The length of the CDR3 is 14 residues. V was shortened by 6 bases and J by 1 base, with 10 bases between the two germline ends. For the CDR3, the DNA is TGTGCCAGCAGGTTAACTGGAAGCAATCAGCCCCAGCATTTT. Protein: CASRLTGSNQPQHF.

The genes are TRBV9 and TRBJ2-5; no clear D. The CDR3 runs to 13 residues. Trimming cost V 4 bases and J 5 bases, with 12 bases left between them. The V gene's germline CDR1 is SGDLS and CDR2 YYNGEE. CDR3 in amino acids: CASSRPSGETQYF. As DNA, the CDR3 is TGTGCCAGCAGCCGACCCAGTGGGGAGACCCAGTACTTC.

Of note for this clonotype: This sequence may be a read error, since a much larger clone differs from it by one base. This rearrangement joins TRBV20-1 to TRBJ2-3, with 14 bases matching TRBD2. V was pared by 4 bases and J by 2 bases, with 11 bases of the junction left unmatched. CDR3 length: 18 amino acids. Germline CDR1 reads DFQATT; CDR2 reads SNEGSKA (reference sequence). The chain's CDR3 is CSAMATSGGAGLTDTQYF. Written as DNA, the CDR3 is TGCAGTGCTATGGCGACTAGCGGGGGGGCCGGGCTCACAGATACGCAGTATTTT.

This clonotype was seen ten or more times. This chain links TRBV7-2 with TRBJ1-1; a possible D gene is TRBD1 (6 bases). Trimming pared 2 bases from V and 4 bases from J, leaving 11 bases between. The CDR3 consists of 14 residues. The germline gives CDR1 SGHTA, CDR2 FQGNSA. DNA of the CDR3: TGTGCCAGCAGCTTATCCGGGGGCCGCACTGAAGCTTTCTTT. It specifies CASSLSGGRTEAFF.

This sequence joins TRBV5-1 and TRBJ2-3, with 8 bases matching TRBD2. J gave up 4 bases and V 3 bases, and 7 bases lay outside the gene matches. Germline V gives CDR1 SGHRS, CDR2 YFSETQ. The CDR3 is made up of 15 amino acids. The CDR3 is CASSSAGTSADTQYF. The DNA of the CDR3 is TGCGCCAGCAGCTCGGCCGGGACTAGTGCAGATACGCAGTATTTT. Filled out from reference TRBV5-1 and TRBJ2-3, the complete variable domain reads KAGVTQTPRYLIKTRGQQVTLSCSPISGHRSVSWYQQTPGQGLQFLFEYFSETQRNKGNFPGRFSGRQFSNSRSEMNVSTLELGDSALYLCASSSAGTSADTQYFGPGTRLTVL.

This clonotype was picked up a small number of times. The V gene is TRBV12-3 or TRBV12-4, the J gene TRBJ2-3; D unresolved. V lost 0 bases, J lost 9 bases, and 10 bases lay in between. CDR3 length: 13 residues. The CDR3 DNA sequence: TGTGCCAGCAGTTTAGCGTCTGCAGCCACGCAGTATTTT. Its protein is CASSLASAATQYF.

This clonotype was found many times. V and J are TRBV25-1 and TRBJ1-5; D ambiguous. Trimming shortened V by 1 base and J by 5 bases, and 12 bases separated the two germline ends. Per the germline V gene, CDR1 is MGHDK and CDR2 is SYGVNS. This CDR3 has 15 amino acids. Here the CDR3 reads CASSEFGQWDQPQHF. CDR3 DNA sequence: TGTGCCAGCAGTGAATTTGGGCAGTGGGATCAGCCCCAGCATTTT.

This clonotype has more than one count but fewer than ten. This chain joins TRBV10-2 and TRBJ1-5, with D possibly matching TRBD1 (6 bases). The CDR3 is made up of 16 amino acids. Germline V gene data show CDR1 as WSHSY and CDR2 as SAAADI. V shed 8 bases and J shed 2 bases, with 19 bases lying between them. CDR3 sequence: CASSQQGWVGNQPQHF. The CDR3 region has the DNA TGCGCCAGCTCCCAACAGGGCTGGGTAGGCAATCAGCCCCAGCATTTT.

This clonotype was counted only a few times. The chain is built from TRBV5-1 and TRBJ2-1; TRBD2 agrees at 7 bases. CDR1 is SGHRS and CDR2 is YFSETQ in the germline V gene. The V and J ends lost 2 bases and 8 bases, in that order; junction bases with no gene match: 13. There are 16 residues in the CDR3. The CDR3 here is CASSFGVSVGGYEQFF. The CDR3 nucleotides are TGCGCCAGCAGCTTCGGAGTTTCTGTGGGGGGGTATGAGCAGTTCTTC.

The chain links TRBV12-3 or TRBV12-4 to TRBJ1-5, with 8 bases lining up with TRBD1. With 5 bases clipped from V and 7 bases from J, the junction kept 7 bases outside the gene matches. The CDR3 extends over 14 amino acids. CDR3 in amino acids: CASSPLTGGQPQHF. As DNA, the CDR3 is TGTGCCAGCAGTCCACTCACAGGGGGACAGCCCCAGCATTTT.

The table lists this clonotype with many counts. The rearrangement joins TRBV20-1 to TRBJ2-1; 13 bases match TRBD2. The CDR3 runs 17 residues. V shed 5 bases, J shed 0 bases, and the junction held 7 bases outside the gene matches. Germline V CDR1 and CDR2: DFQATT, SNEGSKA (reference sequence). The CDR3 coding sequence is TGCAGTGCTCCGGGACTAGCGGGGAACAGCTCCTACAATGAGCAGTTCTTC. Translated: CSAPGLAGNSSYNEQFF.

The chain carries TRBV20-1 and TRBJ1-2; D is unresolved. Germline CDR1 is DFQATT and CDR2 is SNEGSKA (reference sequence). This CDR3 has 11 amino acids. The ends were cut back, 7 bases at V and 4 bases at J, with 10 bases in the middle. The DNA of the CDR3 is TGCAGTGTCCTTGAGCCCTATGGCTACACCTTC. Translating gives CSVLEPYGYTF.

This clonotype was picked up many times. This chain links TRBV12-3 or TRBV12-4 with TRBJ2-3, with 8 bases lining up with TRBD2. The CDR3 totals 16 residues. V was clipped by 3 bases and J by 4 bases; unmatched bases: 9. CDR3 coding DNA: TGTGCCAGCAGTTTTAACGATGCGGGGGGAGCAGATACGCAGTATTTT. Amino acid sequence: CASSFNDAGGADTQYF.

This clonotype was seen only a few times. V gene TRBV4-2 combines with J gene TRBJ1-4; D is uncertain. The CDR3 covers 16 residues. Germline assignment: CDR1 LGHNA and CDR2 YNFKEQ. Trimming took 1 base from V and 1 from J, leaving 10 bases between them. The CDR3 DNA reads TGTGCCAGCAGCCAAGTTAGGACCGGAACTAATGAAAAACTGTTTTTT. Amino acid sequence: CASSQVRTGTNEKLFF.

The genes are TRBV7-6 and TRBJ1-1; D call uncertain. Looked up from germline, CDR1 is SGHVS and CDR2 is FNYEAQ. The CDR3 runs to 16 residues. The ends were cut back, 1 base at V and 0 bases at J, with 12 bases in the middle. The CDR3 loop is CASSLGAATMNTEAFF. The CDR3 DNA reads TGTGCCAGCAGCTTAGGGGCGGCAACGATGAACACTGAAGCTTTCTTT.

The genes are TRBV4-3 and TRBJ1-3, with 9 bases identical to TRBD1. The V and J ends lost 4 bases and 0 bases, in that order; junction bases with no gene match: 13. Looked up from germline, CDR1 is LGHNA and CDR2 is YSLEER. CDR3 length equals 19 residues. CDR3 protein: CASSRLGQGLLGSGNTIYF. The CDR3 DNA sequence: TGCGCCAGCAGCCGGCTCGGACAGGGGCTCCTAGGCTCTGGAAACACCATATATTTT.

J is TRBJ2-7 and V is TRBV5-1; tentatively, D is TRBD2 (7 bases). This CDR3 contains 15 residues. V lost 0 bases and J lost 2, with 12 bases in between. Germline lookup yields CDR1 SGHRS and CDR2 YFSETQ. The CDR3 DNA sequence: TGCGCCAGCAGCTTGGATGCGGGGGCAACCTACGAGCAGTACTTC. Its translation is CASSLDAGATYEQYF.

The V and J genes are TRBV5-6 and TRBJ2-3; D may correspond to TRBD1 or TRBD2 (5 bases each). V lost 4 bases to trimming and J lost 4 bases, with 25 bases between them. Per the germline V gene, CDR1 is SGHDT and CDR2 is YYEEEE. The CDR3 extends over 18 amino acids. The CDR3 protein is CASSHLIGTQGGSDTQYF. The CDR3 nucleotides read TGTGCCAGCAGCCATCTTATTGGGACCCAAGGAGGCTCAGATACGCAGTATTTT.

This clonotype was detected many times. CDR3 amino acids: CSASIPGQGPEQFF. The CDR3 bases are TGCAGTGCTTCTATCCCGGGACAGGGTCCCGAGCAGTTCTTC. This sequence joins TRBV20-1 and TRBJ2-1; TRBD1 matches at 9 bases. CDR3 length: 14 residues. Germline values: CDR1 DFQATT, CDR2 SNEGSKA (reference sequence). V lost 5 bases and J lost 10; bases outside the gene matches: 12.

The chain combines TRBV19 with TRBJ1-3; 8 nucleotides line up with TRBD1. The CDR3 is 14 residues long. The germline V gene has CDR1 LNHDA and CDR2 SQIVND (reference sequence). The J segment lost 2 bases and the V segment lost 10 bases, leaving 7 bases of the junction unmatched. The CDR3 sequence: CATRQGSTGNTIYF. The DNA for the CDR3 is TGTGCCACACGACAGGGGTCCACTGGAAACACCATATATTTT.